The 5 T cell receptor beta chains below all came from one sample that was sequenced in a study of blood T cell repertoires in COVID-19 (TCRdb year 2020). The library came from the immunoSEQ multiplex PCR assay. Not all clones reach the TCRdb copy of this immuneACCESS table, which keeps in-frame sequences only. Checked studies attribute under half of the gap to unresolved V genes and leave the rest unexplained. The sample profile shows a few hundred thousand clones; 80% of them were found once. The leading ten clones occupy around 5% of the sample. Sequencing used peripheral blood. These TCRs come from a human donor in a cohort sampled during active COVID-19.

The chain carries TRBV30 and TRBJ2-1; D is undetermined. V dropped 2 bases and J dropped 6 bases, with 11 bases sitting between them. Germline V lookup: CDR1 GTSNPN, CDR2 SVGIG (reference sequence). The length of the CDR3 is 13 residues. CDR3 bases: TGTGCCTGGAGTAGTCTGGCCCCCAATGAGCAGTTCTTC. Its protein product is CAWSSLAPNEQFF.

The chain uses TRBV4-3 and TRBJ2-1; possibly TRBD2 for D (5 bases). Germline V gene lookup returns CDR1 LGHNA and CDR2 YSLEER. The CDR3 has 16 amino acids. The V end was cut by 1 base, the J end by 0 bases, with 10 bases between. The DNA of the CDR3 is TGCGCCAGCAGCCAAGGGGCGGGCGGCTCCTACAATGAGCAGTTCTTC. It is translated as CASSQGAGGSYNEQFF.

The chain combines TRBV28 with TRBJ2-2, with 10 bases that match TRBD2. With V trimmed by 7 bases and J by 3 bases, 2 bases remained unmatched. Germline CDR1 reads MDHEN; CDR2 reads SYDVKM. CDR3 length: 14 amino acids. CDR3 amino acids: CASMGLAYTGELFF. The CDR3 nucleotides read TGTGCCAGCATGGGACTAGCGTACACCGGGGAGCTGTTTTTT.

This clone appeared a few times. The chain employs TRBV30 and TRBJ1-1; 10 nucleotides agree with TRBD1. CDR1 is GTSNPN, CDR2 SVGIG, per germline (reference sequence). J was trimmed by 5 bases and V by 2 bases; bases with no gene match: 8. The CDR3 is 15 residues long. The CDR3 is CAWSPLDRGLTEAFF. For the CDR3, the DNA is TGTGCCTGGAGTCCCCTCGACAGGGGGCTTACTGAAGCTTTCTTT.

V is TRBV15 and J is TRBJ2-5, with 9 bases identical to TRBD1. This CDR3 has 15 residues. Germline CDR1 reads LNHNV; CDR2 reads YYDKDF (reference sequence). J gave up 5 bases and V 5 bases, and 9 bases lay outside the gene matches. CDR3 loop: CATSSRDRASETQYF. The CDR3 nucleotides read TGTGCCACCAGCTCCCGGGACAGGGCCTCGGAGACCCAGTACTTC. Using reference TRBV15 and TRBJ2-5 for the parts outside the CDR3, the full variable domain is DAMVIQNPRYQVTQFGKPVTLSCSQTLNHNVMYWYQQKSSQAPKLLFHYYDKDFNNEADTPDNFQSRRPNTSFCFLDIRSPGLGDTAMYLCATSSRDRASETQYFGPGTRLLVL.